The 2 T cell receptor beta chains reported below all come from one sample, sequenced in a study of tumor-infiltrating lymphocytes in primary liver carcinoma. With 500 ng total RNA as template and a constant-region primer, TCR beta cDNA was made. Modified slightly, ARM-PCR produced TCR beta libraries over three nested multiplex PCR rounds. A C-beta reverse primer was combined with TRBV1-TRBV30 forward primers in the first two PCR rounds, and each round had roughly 11 cycles. TCRdb processed the multiplex PCR reads anew with MiXCR; each CDR3 protein has one entry. The data show some 190,000 distinct CDR3 sequences, with 60% seen just once and about 72% held by the top ten. Germline DNA was also extracted, with blood RNA taken from unsorted whole blood. What was sequenced was peripheral blood. These receptors came from a man aged 35-49 years with primary liver carcinoma and hepatitis B virus infection.

In the case of this clonotype: At one boundary the junction diverges from the germline segment, which might be a read error. For the CDR3, the DNA is TGTGCCTGCAGTTACGGGGGGGGGAATGTCGGGGAGCTGTTTTTT. This sequence encodes CACSYGGGNVGELFF. The chain has TRBV11-2 and TRBJ2-2, with 8 positions matching TRBD2. The CDR3 covers 15 residues. Germline V gene data show CDR1 as SGHAT and CDR2 as FQNNGV.

A remark on this clonotype: An end of the junction differs from the germline gene, which may be a read error. The gene calls are TRBV7-8 and TRBJ2-3; TRBD2 matches 12 bases. Germline assignment: CDR1 SGHVS and CDR2 FQNEAQ. This CDR3 is built from 15 residues. This chain's CDR3 is CASSLGLAGTDAQYF. CDR3 nucleotides: TGTGCCAGCAGCTTGGGACTAGCGGGCACAGATGCGCAGTATTTT. The whole variable domain, remainder taken from reference TRBV7-8 and TRBJ2-3, is GAGVSQSPRYKVAKRGQDVALRCDPISGHVSLFWYQQALGQGPEFLTYFQNEAQLDKSGLPSDRFFAERPEGSVSTLKIQRTQQEDSAVYLCASSLGLAGTDAQYFGPGTRLTVL.